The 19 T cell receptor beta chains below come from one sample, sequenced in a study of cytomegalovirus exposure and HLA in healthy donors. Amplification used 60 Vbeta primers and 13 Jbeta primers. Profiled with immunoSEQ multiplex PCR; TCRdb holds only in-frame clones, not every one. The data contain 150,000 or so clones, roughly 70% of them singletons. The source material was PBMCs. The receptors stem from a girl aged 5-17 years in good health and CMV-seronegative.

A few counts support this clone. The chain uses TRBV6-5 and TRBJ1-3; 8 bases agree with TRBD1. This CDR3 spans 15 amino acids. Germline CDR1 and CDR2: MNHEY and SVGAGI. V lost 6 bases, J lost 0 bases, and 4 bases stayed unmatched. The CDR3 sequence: CASRPDRASGNTIYF. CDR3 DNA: TGTGCCAGCAGACCGGACAGGGCCTCTGGAAACACCATATATTTT.

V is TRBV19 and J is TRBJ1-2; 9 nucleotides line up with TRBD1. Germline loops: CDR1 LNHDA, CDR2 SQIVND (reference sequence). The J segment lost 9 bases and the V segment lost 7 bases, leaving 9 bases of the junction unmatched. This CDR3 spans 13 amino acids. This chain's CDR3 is CASILRTGESYTF. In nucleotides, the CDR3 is TGTGCCAGTATCCTCCGGACAGGGGAGAGCTACACCTTC.

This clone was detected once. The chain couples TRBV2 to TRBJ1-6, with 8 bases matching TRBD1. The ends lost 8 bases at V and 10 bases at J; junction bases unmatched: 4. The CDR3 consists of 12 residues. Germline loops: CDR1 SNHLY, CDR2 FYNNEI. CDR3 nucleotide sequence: TGTGCCAGCGGAGGACAGGGCTCACCCCTCCACTTT. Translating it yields CASGGQGSPLHF.

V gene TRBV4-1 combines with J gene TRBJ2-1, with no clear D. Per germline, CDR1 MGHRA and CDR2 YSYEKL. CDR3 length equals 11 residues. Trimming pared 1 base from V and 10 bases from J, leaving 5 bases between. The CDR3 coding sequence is TGCGCCAGCAGCCAAGCAGGAGAGCAGTTCTTC. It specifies CASSQAGEQFF.

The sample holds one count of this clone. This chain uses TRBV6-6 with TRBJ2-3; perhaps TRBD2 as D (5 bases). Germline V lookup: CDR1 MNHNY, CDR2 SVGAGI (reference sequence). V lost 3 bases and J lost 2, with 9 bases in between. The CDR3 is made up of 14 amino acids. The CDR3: CASSYTRDTDTQYF. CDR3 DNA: TGTGCCAGCAGTTATACTAGAGACACAGATACGCAGTATTTT.

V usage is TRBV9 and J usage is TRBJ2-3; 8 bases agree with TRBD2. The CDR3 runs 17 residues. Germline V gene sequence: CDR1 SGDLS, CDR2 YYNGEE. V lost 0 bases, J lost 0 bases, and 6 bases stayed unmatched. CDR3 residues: CASSVGVSGASTDTQYF. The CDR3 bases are TGTGCCAGCAGCGTAGGGGTTAGCGGGGCAAGCACAGATACGCAGTATTTT. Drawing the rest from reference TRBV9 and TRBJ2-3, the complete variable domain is DSGVTQTPKHLITATGQRVTLRCSPRSGDLSVYWYQQSLDQGLQFLIQYYNGEERAKGNILERFSAQQFPDLHSELNLSSLELGDSALYFCASSVGVSGASTDTQYFGPGTRLTVL.

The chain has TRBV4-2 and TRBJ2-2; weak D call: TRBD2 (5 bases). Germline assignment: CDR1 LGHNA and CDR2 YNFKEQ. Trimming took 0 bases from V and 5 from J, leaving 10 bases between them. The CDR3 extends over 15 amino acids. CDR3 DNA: TGTGCCAGCAGCCAAGACGTCCCGGGGACCGGGGAGCTGTTTTTT. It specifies CASSQDVPGTGELFF.

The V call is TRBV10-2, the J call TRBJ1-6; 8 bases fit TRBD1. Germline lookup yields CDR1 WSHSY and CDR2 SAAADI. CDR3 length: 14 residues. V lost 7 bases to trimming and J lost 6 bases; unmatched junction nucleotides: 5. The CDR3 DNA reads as TGCGCCAGCAAACAGGGGGACCGTAATTCACCCCTCCACTTT. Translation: CASKQGDRNSPLHF.

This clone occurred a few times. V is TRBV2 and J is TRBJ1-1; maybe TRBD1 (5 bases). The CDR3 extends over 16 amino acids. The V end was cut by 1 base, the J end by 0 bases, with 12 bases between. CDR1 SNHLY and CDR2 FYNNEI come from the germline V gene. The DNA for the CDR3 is TGTGCCAGCAGTGAAGGGGGCCCTGAAATGAACACTGAAGCTTTCTTT. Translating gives CASSEGGPEMNTEAFF.

CDR3: CASSRSGTVNEKLFF. The CDR3 DNA sequence: TGCGCCAGCAGCCGTTCCGGGACAGTGAATGAAAAACTGTTTTTT. The chain recombines TRBV5-1 with TRBJ1-4; 7 bases are shared with TRBD1. V lost 4 bases to trimming and J lost 5 bases; unmatched junction nucleotides: 8. Germline V gene data show CDR1 as SGHRS and CDR2 as YFSETQ. This CDR3 comprises 15 residues.

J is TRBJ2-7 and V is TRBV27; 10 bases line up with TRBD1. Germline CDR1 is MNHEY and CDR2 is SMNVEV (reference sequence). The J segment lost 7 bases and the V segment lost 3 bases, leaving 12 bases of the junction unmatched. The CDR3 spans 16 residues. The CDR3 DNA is TGTGCCAGCAGTTTTTTCCGGGACAGGGGTGAGGGAGAGCAGTACTTC. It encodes CASSFFRDRGEGEQYF.

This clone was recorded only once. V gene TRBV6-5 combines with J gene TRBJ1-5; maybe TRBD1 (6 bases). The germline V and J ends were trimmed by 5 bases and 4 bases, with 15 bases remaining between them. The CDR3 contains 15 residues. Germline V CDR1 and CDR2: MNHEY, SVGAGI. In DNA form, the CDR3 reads TGTGCCAGCAGTCCGACGACAGGTATTAATCAGCCCCAGCATTTT. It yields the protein CASSPTTGINQPQHF.

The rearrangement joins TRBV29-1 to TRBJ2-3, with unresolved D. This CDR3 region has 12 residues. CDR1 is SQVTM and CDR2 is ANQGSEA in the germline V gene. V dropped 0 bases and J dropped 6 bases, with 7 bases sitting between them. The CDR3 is CSVEEEADTQYF. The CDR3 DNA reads TGCAGCGTTGAAGAGGAAGCGGATACGCAGTATTTT.

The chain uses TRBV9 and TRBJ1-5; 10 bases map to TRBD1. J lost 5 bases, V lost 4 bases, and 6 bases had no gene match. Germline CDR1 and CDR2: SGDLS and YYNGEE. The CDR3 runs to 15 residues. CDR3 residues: CASSTGQGDYQPQHF. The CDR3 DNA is TGTGCCAGCAGCACTGGACAGGGGGATTATCAGCCCCAGCATTTT.

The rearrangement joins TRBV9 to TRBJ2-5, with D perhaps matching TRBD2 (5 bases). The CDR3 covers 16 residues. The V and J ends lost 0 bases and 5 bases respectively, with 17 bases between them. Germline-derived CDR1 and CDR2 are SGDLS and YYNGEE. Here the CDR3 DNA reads TGTGCCAGCAGCGTAGGTGGCGGCGGGCCCCTGGAGACCCAGTACTTC. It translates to CASSVGGGGPLETQYF.

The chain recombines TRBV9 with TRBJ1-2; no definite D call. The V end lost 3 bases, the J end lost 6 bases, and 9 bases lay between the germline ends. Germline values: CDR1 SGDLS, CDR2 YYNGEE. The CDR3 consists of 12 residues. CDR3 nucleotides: TGTGCCAGCAGCGCTAACGAAGATGGCTACACCTTC. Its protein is CASSANEDGYTF. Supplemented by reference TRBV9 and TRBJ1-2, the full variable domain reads DSGVTQTPKHLITATGQRVTLRCSPRSGDLSVYWYQQSLDQGLQFLIQYYNGEERAKGNILERFSAQQFPDLHSELNLSSLELGDSALYFCASSANEDGYTFGSGTRLTVV.

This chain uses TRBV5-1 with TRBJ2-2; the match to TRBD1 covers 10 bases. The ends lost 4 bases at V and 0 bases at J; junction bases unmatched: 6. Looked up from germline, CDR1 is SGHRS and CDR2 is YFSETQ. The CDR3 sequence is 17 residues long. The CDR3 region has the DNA TGCGCCAGCAGCCCCGGACAGGGGGGCTCGAACACCGGGGAGCTGTTTTTT. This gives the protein CASSPGQGGSNTGELFF.

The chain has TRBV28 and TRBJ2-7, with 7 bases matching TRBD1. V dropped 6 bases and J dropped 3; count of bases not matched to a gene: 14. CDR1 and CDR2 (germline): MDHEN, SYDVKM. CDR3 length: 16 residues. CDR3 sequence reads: CASRDLFRDRFYEQYF. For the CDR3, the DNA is TGTGCCAGCAGAGACCTCTTCCGGGACAGATTCTACGAGCAGTACTTC.

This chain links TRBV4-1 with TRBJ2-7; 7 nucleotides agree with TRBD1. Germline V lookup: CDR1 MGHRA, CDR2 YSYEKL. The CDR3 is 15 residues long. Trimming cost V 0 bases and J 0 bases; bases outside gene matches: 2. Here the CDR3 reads CASSQEGTVSYEQYF. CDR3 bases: TGCGCCAGCAGCCAAGAGGGGACAGTCTCCTACGAGCAGTACTTC.